The 13 T cell receptor beta chains below all came from one sample that was sequenced in a study of regulatory T cells in long-lasting Graves disease listed by TCRdb under 2021. Per the publication, the time point label means: newly diagnosed GD, antithyroid drugs for less than 3 months. For both TCR sequencing and RNA sequencing, RNA was extracted from PBMCs in TRIzol. Library prep was done by multiplex PCR. Sequenced using an Illumina HiSeq 4000. To build TCR beta libraries, CDR3 regions were amplified by Arm-PCR using iRepertoire HTBI primers. TCRdb took the public reads, trimmed them with fastp at Q25, ran MiXCR for clone calling and kept in-frame beta chains. Every distinct CDR3 protein forms one entry, paired with its most common genes and DNA. A total of about 460,000 distinct CDR3 sequences appear in this sample, 14% of them only once. The ten largest make up around a sixth of the sample. The same specimen was also included in a second study, on T cells in Graves' hyperthyroidism and ophthalmopathy.

Sequencing was performed on peripheral blood mononuclear cells (PBMCs), taken at new diagnosis, from a patient treated with antithyroid drugs. All receptors derive from a woman in her forties or fifties with Graves disease. Donor details come from another sample of the same person, matched by shared clones.

At least ten counts were recorded for this clonotype. The chain is built from TRBV18 and TRBJ1-2; D is unresolved. V lost 0 bases to trimming and J lost 3 bases, with 8 bases between them. This CDR3 has 14 residues. Germline V gene sequence: CDR1 KGHSH, CDR2 LQKENI. The CDR3 is CASSPPQSDYGYTF. CDR3 bases: TGTGCCAGCTCACCACCCCAGTCGGACTATGGCTACACCTTC. The complete variable domain, with remaining parts taken from reference TRBV18 and TRBJ1-2, reads NAGVMQNPRHLVRRRGQEARLRCSPMKGHSHVYWYRQLPEEGLKFMVYLQKENIIDESGMPKERFSAEFPKEGPSILRIQQVVRGDSAAYFCASSPPQSDYGYTFGSGTRLTVV.

This clonotype has a count of ten or more. This chain joins TRBV7-8 and TRBJ2-5, with 11 bases that match TRBD1. Trimming removed 2 bases from V and 4 bases from J; junction bases left unmatched: 6. From germline, CDR1 is SGHVS and CDR2 FQNEAQ. CDR3 size: 16 residues. The CDR3 protein is CASSLQGQGASETQYF. CDR3 coding DNA: TGTGCCAGCAGCTTACAAGGACAGGGGGCATCAGAGACCCAGTACTTC.

This clonotype was recorded a few times. The chain links TRBV28 to TRBJ2-3; 15 bases map to TRBD2. Unmatched junction bases numbered 9, after V lost 5 bases and J lost 0 bases. Germline CDR1 and CDR2: MDHEN and SYDVKM. The CDR3 length is 19 residues. As DNA, the CDR3 is TGTGCCAGCAGTCACCTAGGACTAGCGGGAGGGCTTAGCACAGATACGCAGTATTTT. Residues: CASSHLGLAGGLSTDTQYF.

This clonotype was counted at least ten times. The chain links TRBV18 to TRBJ1-5, with 7 bases lining up with TRBD1. The V gene's germline CDR1 is KGHSH and CDR2 LQKENI. V trimming: 5 bases; J trimming: 4 bases; junction bases outside the gene matches: 8. The CDR3 is 15 residues long. In DNA form, the CDR3 reads TGTGCCAGCTCAGGGACAGAGGGGGTAAATCAGCCCCAGCATTTT. Translated: CASSGTEGVNQPQHF.

The chain employs TRBV11-2 and TRBJ2-5; TRBD2 matches 13 bases. Germline V lookup: CDR1 SGHAT, CDR2 FQNNGV. V was pared by 3 bases and J by 5 bases, with 6 bases of the junction left unmatched. The CDR3 extends over 16 amino acids. Here the CDR3 DNA reads TGTGCCAGCAGCTTCCTACTAGCGGGAGGGTTTGAGACCCAGTACTTC. Its protein product is CASSFLLAGGFETQYF.

This clonotype was detected ten times or more. The rearrangement links TRBV7-2 to TRBJ2-1; TRBD1 matches 11 bases. V was pared by 5 bases and J by 8 bases, with 11 bases of the junction left unmatched. The CDR3 sequence is 16 residues long. Germline V gives CDR1 SGHTA, CDR2 FQGNSA. The CDR3: CASSLSRTGGLDEQFF. The CDR3 DNA reads TGTGCCAGCAGCCTAAGCCGGACAGGGGGCTTGGATGAGCAGTTCTTC.

This clonotype was counted ten times or more. The CDR3 sequence: CASSPSVDSYEQYF. The DNA for the CDR3 is TGTGCCAGCAGCCCTTCTGTTGACTCCTACGAGCAGTACTTC. The chain is built from TRBV27 and TRBJ2-7; D unresolved. Trimming removed 6 bases from V and 0 bases from J, with 12 bases in between. This CDR3 has 14 amino acids. CDR1 is MNHEY, CDR2 SMNVEV, per germline (reference sequence).

J is TRBJ2-2 and V is TRBV11-2; TRBD2 aligns across 7 bases. The CDR3 is 18 amino acids. V shed 1 base and J 2 bases; nucleotides not matched to a gene: 10. Germline CDR1 is SGHAT and CDR2 is FQNNGV. DNA of the CDR3: TGTGCCAGCAGCTTAGGTTACGGGACTACCGCCAACACCGGGGAGCTGTTTTTT. Encoded protein: CASSLGYGTTANTGELFF.

CDR3 bases: TGTGCCAGTAGTTTCAGGACAGCGACGAACACTGAAGCTTTCTTT. The encoded protein is CASSFRTATNTEAFF. The chain combines TRBV19 with TRBJ1-1; D is possibly TRBD1 (6 bases). Germline CDR1 LNHDA, CDR2 SQIVND (reference sequence). This CDR3 contains 15 residues. V was clipped by 5 bases and J by 1 base, with 14 bases between them.

This clonotype showed up just a few times. The genes are TRBV7-6 and TRBJ1-1; 7 bases fit TRBD1. This CDR3 contains 16 residues. V was pared by 1 base and J by 6 bases, with 11 bases of the junction left unmatched. Germline V gene data show CDR1 as SGHVS and CDR2 as FNYEAQ. The CDR3 DNA follows: TGTGCCAGCAGCTTAGAGACTGACAGGGTGGGCGCTGAAGCTTTCTTT. Amino acids: CASSLETDRVGAEAFF.

This clonotype came up a few times. The J gene is TRBJ2-1, the V gene TRBV19; 15 positions match TRBD2. This CDR3 region has 17 residues. The ends lost 5 bases at V and 6 bases at J; junction bases unmatched: 8. Germline V gene lookup returns CDR1 LNHDA and CDR2 SQIVND (reference sequence). CDR3 sequence: CASSPDPGLAGGNEQFF. DNA of the CDR3: TGTGCCAGTAGTCCTGATCCGGGACTAGCGGGAGGCAATGAGCAGTTCTTC.

The chain recombines TRBV20-1 with TRBJ2-5; 8 bases map to TRBD2. Germline V lookup: CDR1 DFQATT, CDR2 SNEGSKA (reference sequence). The CDR3 is 13 residues long. The trim removed 5 bases at V and 3 bases at J, leaving 5 bases unmatched. The CDR3 loop reads CSAPVAGKETQYF. The CDR3 nucleotides are TGCAGTGCTCCGGTAGCGGGAAAAGAGACCCAGTACTTC.

The sample holds many counts of this clonotype. The J gene is TRBJ2-4, the V gene TRBV28, with 8 positions matching TRBD2. This CDR3 region has 15 residues. V shed 4 bases, J shed 9 bases, and the junction held 11 bases outside the gene matches. The germline gives CDR1 MDHEN, CDR2 SYDVKM. In DNA, the CDR3 is TGTGCCAGCAGTTCCGTAAGCGGGAGCGGGGTCATTCAGTACTTC. This translates into CASSSVSGSGVIQYF.